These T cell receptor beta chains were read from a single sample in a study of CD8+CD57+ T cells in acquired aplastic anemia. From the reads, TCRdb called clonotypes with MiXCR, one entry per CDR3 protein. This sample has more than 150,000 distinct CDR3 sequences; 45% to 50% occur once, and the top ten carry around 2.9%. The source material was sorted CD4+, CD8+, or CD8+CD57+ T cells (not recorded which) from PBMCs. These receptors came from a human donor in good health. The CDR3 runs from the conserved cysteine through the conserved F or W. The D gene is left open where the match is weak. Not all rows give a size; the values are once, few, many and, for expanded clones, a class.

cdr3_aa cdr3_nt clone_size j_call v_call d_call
CASSGAAQETQYF TGTGCCAGCAGTGGAGCAGCCCAAGAGACCCAGTACTTC NA TRBJ2-5 TRBV2 NA
CASSIDLMRSGRDTEALF TGTGCCAGTAGTATAGATCTCATGCGGAGCGGGAGGGACACTGAAGCTCTCTTT NA TRBJ1-1 TRBV19 NA
CATSETGTTDTQYF TGTGCCACCAGTGAAACCGGGACCACAGATACGCAGTATTTT once TRBJ2-3 TRBV24-1 NA
CASSLPGQTNTGELFF TGTGCCAGCAGCTTGCCGGGACAGACGAACACCGGGGAGCTGTTTTTT once TRBJ2-2 TRBV11-1 TRBD1
CSARDLFGLGVINEQFF TGCAGTGCTAGAGATCTGTTCGGTTTGGGGGTGATCAATGAGCAGTTCTTC NA TRBJ2-1 TRBV20-1 NA
CATSDDIAGLYNEQFF TGTGCCACCAGTGATGACATAGCGGGACTATACAATGAGCAGTTCTTC many TRBJ2-1 TRBV24-1 TRBD2
CAWSGGSAQPQHF TGTGCCTGGAGCGGGGGCTCCGCTCAGCCCCAGCATTTT NA TRBJ1-5 TRBV30 NA
CASSLGGAGGNTEAFF TGTGCCAGCAGCTTAGGTGGGGCAGGGGGAAACACTGAAGCTTTCTTT many TRBJ1-1 TRBV7-9 TRBD1
CASSLGRGDTEAFF TGTGCCAGCAGTTTAGGGCGAGGAGACACTGAAGCTTTCTTT once TRBJ1-1 TRBV27 NA
CASSPRRGWTTTTYNEQFF TGTGCCAGCAGCCCTAGGAGGGGGTGGACCACGACAACCTACAATGAGCAGTTCTTC many TRBJ2-1 TRBV11-2 NA
CASSSGQGFSYERYF TGTGCCAGCAGTTCCGGACAGGGGTTCTCCTACGAGCGGTACTTC NA TRBJ2-7 TRBV27 TRBD1
CSASERLVRVSNEQFF TGCAGTGCTAGTGAACGACTAGTAAGGGTTTCGAATGAGCAGTTCTTC many TRBJ2-1 TRBV20-1 NA
CASREQGIGYNEQFF TGTGCCAGCAGGGAGCAGGGGATAGGCTACAATGAGCAGTTCTTC NA TRBJ2-1 TRBV6-1 NA
CASSILSQGGLYEQYF TGTGCCAGTAGTATTCTCAGCCAGGGTGGTCTCTACGAGCAGTACTTC many TRBJ2-7 TRBV19 NA
CAIKGTSVGEQYF TGTGCCATCAAAGGCACTTCGGTTGGCGAGCAGTACTTC NA TRBJ2-7 TRBV10-3 NA
CAITSGIADTQYF TGTGCCATCACGTCAGGGATTGCAGATACGCAGTATTTT NA TRBJ2-3 TRBV10-3 NA
CSARKGQVDQPQHF TGCAGTGCTAGGAAGGGGCAGGTCGATCAGCCCCAGCATTTT NA TRBJ1-5 TRBV20-1 NA
CSAPTSGGVETQYF TGCAGTGCTCCGACTAGCGGGGGAGTGGAGACCCAGTACTTC few TRBJ2-5 TRBV20-1 TRBD2
CASSFLDRPYEQYF TGTGCCAGCAGCTTTCTTGATCGGCCCTACGAGCAGTACTTC NA TRBJ2-7 TRBV7-9 NA
CATSDFGQGRDGELFF TGTGCCACCAGTGACTTTGGACAGGGGAGGGACGGGGAGCTGTTTTTT few TRBJ2-2 TRBV24-1 TRBD1
CASSLDRGKETQYF TGTGCCAGCAGTCTGGACAGGGGTAAAGAGACCCAGTACTTC many TRBJ2-5 TRBV2 TRBD1
CASSLAVALRSEAFF TGTGCCAGCAGCTTAGCCGTGGCACTACGGTCTGAAGCTTTCTTT many TRBJ1-1 TRBV11-3 NA
CAPEGDSYNSPLHF TGTGCCCCAGAGGGGGACAGCTATAATTCACCCCTCCACTTT NA TRBJ1-6 TRBV24-1 TRBD1
CASSIQGGQSYEQYF TGTGCCAGTAGTATTCAGGGGGGACAGTCCTACGAGCAGTACTTC many TRBJ2-7 TRBV19 NA
CASRVPWTGNTEAFF TGTGCCAGTAGAGTACCGTGGACGGGGAACACTGAAGCTTTCTTT NA TRBJ1-1 TRBV19 NA
CASARTSGSSYNEQFF TGTGCCAGTGCTCGGACTAGCGGGTCCTCCTACAATGAGCAGTTCTTC NA TRBJ2-1 TRBV19 TRBD2
CASSIAGTGGKNTEAFF TGTGCCAGTAGTATAGCCGGGACAGGGGGCAAGAACACTGAAGCTTTCTTT NA TRBJ1-1 TRBV19 TRBD1
CASRIAGGVTGELFF TGTGCCAGCAGGATAGCGGGAGGCGTGACCGGGGAGCTGTTTTTT few TRBJ2-2 TRBV2 TRBD2
CATSDPGTSGSRFF TGTGCCACCAGTGATCCCGGGACTAGCGGGAGTAGGTTCTTC NA TRBJ2-1 TRBV24-1 TRBD2
CSVAQVWSEQYF TGCAGCGTTGCGCAGGTTTGGTCCGAGCAGTACTTC NA TRBJ2-7 TRBV29-1 NA
CSVEDGAGVSQETQYF TGCAGCGTTGAAGATGGGGCAGGGGTGAGCCAAGAGACCCAGTACTTC NA TRBJ2-5 TRBV29-1 NA